The sequence of this T cell receptor (beta chain) was determined in a study of blood T cell repertoires in COVID-19. Germline CDR1 reads LGHDT; CDR2 reads YNNKEL (reference sequence). V was clipped by 2 bases and J by 8 bases, with 12 bases between them. This CDR3 contains 14 residues. The assay was immunoSEQ multiplex PCR, and TCRdb's table has in-frame clones only and misses some. The sample has about 110,000 clones, less than 85% seen once. V usage is TRBV3-1 (or the pseudogene TRBV3-2) and J usage is TRBJ1-4; D not resolved. Sequencing used peripheral blood. The sequence was collected from a woman aged 55-70 years with acute or convalescent COVID-19. CDR3: CASSQQYSGEKLFF. The CDR3 coding sequence is TGTGCCAGCAGCCAACAATATAGCGGGGAAAAACTGTTTTTT.